A selection of T cell receptor beta chains follows, all from one sample in a study of cytomegalovirus exposure and HLA in healthy donors. TCRdb's copy holds only in-frame clones and misses some; the assay was immunoSEQ multiplex PCR. The sample's table shows approximately 93,000 clones. Sequencing input: PBMCs. These receptors were taken from a woman aged 25-40 years in good health and CMV-seronegative. Each CDR3 is given with its conserved first and last residue. Fields, in order: V gene, D gene, J gene, CDR3 length, CDR3 DNA, CDR3 protein. A D gene is named only where the DNA matches it firmly.

TRBV15	TRBD2	TRBJ2-7	16	TGTGCCACCAGCAGAGATAGGCGGGAGGGGGCCTACGAGCAGTACTTC	CATSRDRREGAYEQYF
TRBV28	NA	TRBJ1-1	12	TGTGCCAGCGGCATCCAGGTGACTGAAGCTTTCTTT	CASGIQVTEAFF
TRBV9	NA	TRBJ2-3	17	TGTGCCAGCAGCGCGTACCCAGCGGAAAGTGGCACAGATACGCAGTATTTT	CASSAYPAESGTDTQYF
TRBV6-5	TRBD1	TRBJ1-6	14	TGTGCCAGCAGGACCGACAGGGCTAATTCACCCCTCCACTTT	CASRTDRANSPLHF
TRBV5-1	TRBD2	TRBJ2-1	16	TGCGCCAGCAGCTCCAGACTAGCGGGGGCTCCCAATGAGCAGTTCTTC	CASSSRLAGAPNEQFF
TRBV30	NA	TRBJ2-2	13	TGTGCCTGGAGTGTAATATTTACCGGGGAGCTGTTTTTT	CAWSVIFTGELFF
TRBV5-1	NA	TRBJ1-1	13	TGCGCCAGCAGCTTGAAACAGGAGACGGGTGCTTTCTTT	CASSLKQETGAFF
TRBV7-3	TRBD2	TRBJ2-7	14	TGTGCCAGCAGCCCTACTAGCGACCCTCGCGAGCAGTACTTC	CASSPTSDPREQYF
TRBV28	NA	TRBJ1-2	14	TGTGCCAGCAGTTTATTAGGAGGGGACGGTGGCTACACCTTC	CASSLLGGDGGYTF
TRBV6-5	NA	TRBJ1-5	12	TGTGCCAGCAGTTACTCGGAGGGACCCCAGCATTTT	CASSYSEGPQHF
TRBV11-2	NA	TRBJ1-3	16	TGTGCCAGCAGCTTAGATCCTGGGGAGGCTGGAAACACCATATATTTT	CASSLDPGEAGNTIYF
TRBV28	TRBD1	TRBJ1-5	16	TGTGCCAGCATCGTAGGAGGACAGGTTAACAATCAGCCCCAGCATTTT	CASIVGGQVNNQPQHF
TRBV29-1	TRBD1	TRBJ1-5	14	TGCAGCGTTGGGGCAGGGGGAAACAATCAGCCCCAGCATTTT	CSVGAGGNNQPQHF
TRBV19	TRBD2	TRBJ2-7	14	TGTGCCAGTAGTTCCGCCGGGACTAGCTTTGAGCAGTACTTC	CASSSAGTSFEQYF
TRBV28	TRBD1	TRBJ1-2	14	TGTGCCAGCAGTTTATTGGGACAGGGACACGGCTACACCTTC	CASSLLGQGHGYTF
TRBV11-2	NA	TRBJ2-7	18	TGTGCCAGCAGCCTAGCGGAAAAGGGGGACAGCCGGATGTACGAGCAGTACTTC	CASSLAEKGDSRMYEQYF
TRBV11-2	TRBD1	TRBJ1-2	16	TGTGCCAGCAGCTTAGACACCGGGACAGGACTCTTTGGCTACACCTTC	CASSLDTGTGLFGYTF
TRBV7-2	NA	TRBJ1-5	14	TGTGCCAGCAGTCTGGACTATAGCAATCAGCCCCAGCATTTT	CASSLDYSNQPQHF
TRBV18	NA	TRBJ2-7	14	TGTGCCAGCTCACCATTGACTCCTCCCTACGAGCAGTACTTC	CASSPLTPPYEQYF
TRBV10-2	NA	TRBJ2-5	13	TGCGCCAGCAGGCAGGGTTCCCAAGAGACCCAGTACTTC	CASRQGSQETQYF
TRBV10-3	TRBD2	TRBJ2-7	16	TGTGCCATCAGTGAACCTGGACTAGCGGGGGGTTACGAGCAGTACTTC	CAISEPGLAGGYEQYF
TRBV25-1	NA	TRBJ2-7	13	TGTGCCAGCAGTCCAGCGGGTTCCTACGAGCAGTACTTC	CASSPAGSYEQYF
TRBV12-5	TRBD2	TRBJ2-5	16	TGTGCTAGTGGTCCCGGACTAGCGGGAGGATCCGAGACCCAGTACTTC	CASGPGLAGGSETQYF
TRBV5-4	NA	TRBJ1-1	14	TGTGCCAGCAGCTTCACGGGGGGGAACACTGAAGCTTTCTTT	CASSFTGGNTEAFF
TRBV6-5	TRBD1	TRBJ1-4	15	TGTGCCAGCAGTTACAAGACAGGGGGCGGCGAAAAACTGTTTTTT	CASSYKTGGGEKLFF
TRBV28	TRBD2	TRBJ2-3	16	TGTGCCAGCAGTTTCCGGACTAGAATCCCGACAGATACGCAGTATTTT	CASSFRTRIPTDTQYF
TRBV29-1	TRBD2	TRBJ2-3	17	TGCAGCGTTGAAAGATCGGCACTAGCGGGAGAGAGGGATACGCAGTATTTT	CSVERSALAGERDTQYF
TRBV10-1	TRBD1	TRBJ2-1	14	TGCGCCAGCAGTGAGAACAGGGGGCTCGGTGAGCAGTTCTTC	CASSENRGLGEQFF
TRBV5-1	NA	TRBJ1-1	15	TGCGCCAGCAGTACTACCGCGGGGGTAAACACTGAAGCTTTCTTT	CASSTTAGVNTEAFF
TRBV2	NA	TRBJ2-1	15	TGTGCCACCCCTACTCGGGTAAGCTCCTACAATGAGCAGTTCTTC	CATPTRVSSYNEQFF
TRBV27	TRBD2	TRBJ2-7	16	TGTGCCAGCAGTCTTTCGGGACTAGCGGACCTCTACGAGCAGTACTTC	CASSLSGLADLYEQYF
TRBV5-1	TRBD2	TRBJ2-7	15	TGCGCCAGCAGCTTGGCCGCGGGGGTCGCCTACGAGCAGTACTTC	CASSLAAGVAYEQYF
TRBV28	TRBD1	TRBJ1-1	15	TGTGCCAGCAGTCCAGGGACAGGGCGGAACACTGAAGCTTTCTTT	CASSPGTGRNTEAFF
TRBV19	TRBD2	TRBJ2-1	14	TGTGCCAGTAGTATCCGGGGACTAGCGCAGGAGCAGTTCTTC	CASSIRGLAQEQFF
TRBV4-1	TRBD1	TRBJ1-5	17	TGCGCCAGCAGCCAAGATCATGCCGGGACAGGTAATCAGCCCCAGCATTTT	CASSQDHAGTGNQPQHF
TRBV5-5	NA	TRBJ1-1	16	TGTGCCAGCAGCCCCCCCGACAGCCGGATGAACACTGAAGCTTTCTTT	CASSPPDSRMNTEAFF
TRBV5-1	TRBD2	TRBJ2-3	15	TGCGCCAGCAGCCGAACAGCGGGATTCGCAGATACGCAGTATTTT	CASSRTAGFADTQYF
TRBV7-8	NA	TRBJ1-1	14	TGTGCCGGCAGACGGGACTGGATGAACACTGAAGCTTTCTTT	CAGRRDWMNTEAFF
TRBV28	NA	TRBJ2-3	13	TGTGCCAGCAGTTTTACTGGCACAGATACGCAGTATTTT	CASSFTGTDTQYF
TRBV7-6	NA	TRBJ1-3	17	TGTGCCAGCAGCTTGGGGAGGGCGCGACAGGCTCGAAACACCATATATTTT	CASSLGRARQARNTIYF
TRBV14	NA	TRBJ2-1	13	TGTGCCAGCAGCCAAGACAGGGCCAATGAGCAGTTCTTC	CASSQDRANEQFF
TRBV5-4	TRBD2	TRBJ2-5	16	TGTGCCAGCAGCTTGAGACTAGCAGTAGGACAAGAGACCCAGTACTTC	CASSLRLAVGQETQYF
TRBV29-1	NA	TRBJ2-3	13	TGCAGCGTTGAAGACTCAGGGTCAGATACGCAGTATTTT	CSVEDSGSDTQYF
TRBV10-3	NA	TRBJ1-3	14	TGTGCCATCACTCCCCGGGGAACTGGAAACACCATATATTTT	CAITPRGTGNTIYF
TRBV4-1	NA	TRBJ2-7	15	TGCGCCAGCAGCCAAGGGCAGGGCCCATCCTACGAGCAGTACTTC	CASSQGQGPSYEQYF
TRBV6-5	NA	TRBJ1-2	14	TGTGCCAGCAGTTACTCGTCGAGGGAGGGTGGCTACACCTTC	CASSYSSREGGYTF
TRBV11-2	NA	TRBJ2-5	11	TGTGCCAGCACCCCCCAACACACCCAGTACTTC	CASTPQHTQYF
TRBV28	TRBD1	TRBJ1-2	15	TGTGCCAGCATTGAACGGACAGGCCGCAACTATGGCTACACCTTC	CASIERTGRNYGYTF